The clone carrying this T cell receptor beta chain has at least ten counts. Per germline, CDR1 LGHDT and CDR2 YNNKEL (reference sequence). V was trimmed by 1 base and J by 0 bases, leaving 11 bases between them. This CDR3 contains 16 residues. The data are from a study of T cells after yellow fever vaccination. Using its own MiXCR run on the 5' RACE reads, TCRdb lists one record per CDR3 protein. The sample shows roughly 160,000 distinct CDR3 sequences, almost 7% of them seen only once. The chain recombines TRBV3-1 with TRBJ2-3, with D possibly matching TRBD2 (5 bases). This receptor was identified in a man aged 18 to 30 who received the YFV17D yellow fever vaccine. The starting material was CD4+ T cells sorted from PBMCs, obtained around 5 days after the first yellow fever vaccination. CDR3 nucleotides: TGTGCCAGCAGCCAAGGGACTTTTGCTAGCACAGATACGCAGTATTTT. This codes for CASSQGTFASTDTQYF.